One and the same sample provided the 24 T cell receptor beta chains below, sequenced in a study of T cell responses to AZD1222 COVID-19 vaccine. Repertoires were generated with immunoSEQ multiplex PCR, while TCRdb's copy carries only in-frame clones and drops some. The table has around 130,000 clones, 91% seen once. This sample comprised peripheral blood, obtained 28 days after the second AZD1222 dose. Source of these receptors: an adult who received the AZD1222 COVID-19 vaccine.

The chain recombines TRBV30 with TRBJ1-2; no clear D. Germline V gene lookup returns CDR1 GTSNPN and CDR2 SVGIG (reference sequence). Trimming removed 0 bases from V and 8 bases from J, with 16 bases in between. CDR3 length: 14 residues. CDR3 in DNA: TGTGCCTGGAGTGTAGGTCGCGGATCTAGAGGCTACACCTTC. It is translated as CAWSVGRGSRGYTF.

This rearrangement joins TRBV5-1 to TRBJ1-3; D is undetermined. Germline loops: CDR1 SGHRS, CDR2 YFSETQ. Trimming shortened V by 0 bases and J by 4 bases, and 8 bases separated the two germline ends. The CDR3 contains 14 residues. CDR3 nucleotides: TGCGCCAGCAGCTTGGCGTCAGCGGGAAACACCATATATTTT. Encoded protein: CASSLASAGNTIYF.

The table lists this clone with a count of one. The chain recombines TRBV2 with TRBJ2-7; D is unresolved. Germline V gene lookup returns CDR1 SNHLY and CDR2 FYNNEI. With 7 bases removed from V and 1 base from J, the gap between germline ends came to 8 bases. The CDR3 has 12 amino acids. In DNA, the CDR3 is TGTGCCAGCATGGCGGAATCCTACGAGCAGTACGTC. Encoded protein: CASMAESYEQYV.

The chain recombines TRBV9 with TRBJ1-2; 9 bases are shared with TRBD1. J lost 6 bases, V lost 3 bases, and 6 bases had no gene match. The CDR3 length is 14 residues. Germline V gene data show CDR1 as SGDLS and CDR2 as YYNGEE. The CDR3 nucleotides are TGTGCCAGCAGCGCACAACAGGGGGCGGATGGCTACACCTTC. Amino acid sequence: CASSAQQGADGYTF.

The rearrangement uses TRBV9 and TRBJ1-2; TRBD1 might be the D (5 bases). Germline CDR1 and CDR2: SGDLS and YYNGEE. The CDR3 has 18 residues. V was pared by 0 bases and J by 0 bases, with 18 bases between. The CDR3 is CASSVGPIRDHSNYGYTF. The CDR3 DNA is TGTGCCAGCAGCGTAGGCCCAATCCGGGACCATTCTAACTATGGCTACACCTTC.

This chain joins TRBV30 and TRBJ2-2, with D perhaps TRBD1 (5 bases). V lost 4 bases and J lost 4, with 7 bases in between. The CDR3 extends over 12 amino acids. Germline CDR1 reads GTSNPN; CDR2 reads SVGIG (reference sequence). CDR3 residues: CAWTQGTGELFF. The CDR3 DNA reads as TGTGCCTGGACTCAGGGCACCGGGGAGCTGTTTTTT.

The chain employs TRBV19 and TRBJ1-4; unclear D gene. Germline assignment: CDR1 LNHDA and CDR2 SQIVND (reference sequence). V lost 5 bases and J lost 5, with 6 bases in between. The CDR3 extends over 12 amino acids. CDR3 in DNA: TGTGCCAGTAGTCGGAACAATGAAAAACTGTTTTTT. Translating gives CASSRNNEKLFF.

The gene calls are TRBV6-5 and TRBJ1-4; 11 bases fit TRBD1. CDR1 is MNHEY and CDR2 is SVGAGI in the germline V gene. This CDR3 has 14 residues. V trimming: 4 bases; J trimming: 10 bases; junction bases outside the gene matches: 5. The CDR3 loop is CASSSDRGQGKLFF. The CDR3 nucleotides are TGTGCCAGCAGTTCGGACAGGGGGCAGGGAAAACTGTTTTTT.

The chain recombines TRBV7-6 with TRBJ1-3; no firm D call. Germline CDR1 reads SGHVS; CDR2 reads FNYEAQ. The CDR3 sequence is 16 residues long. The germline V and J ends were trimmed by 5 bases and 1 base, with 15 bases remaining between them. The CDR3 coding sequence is TGTGCCAGCAGCCTTAATACATATGGGTCTGGAAACACCATATATTTT. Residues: CASSLNTYGSGNTIYF.

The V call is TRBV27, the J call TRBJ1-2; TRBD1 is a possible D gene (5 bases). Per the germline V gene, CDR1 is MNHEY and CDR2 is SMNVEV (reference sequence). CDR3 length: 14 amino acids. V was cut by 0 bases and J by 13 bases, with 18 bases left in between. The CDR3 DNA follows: TGTGCCAGCAGTTTATCACCGGGGACGGAGGTTGCCACCTTC. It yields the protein CASSLSPGTEVATF.

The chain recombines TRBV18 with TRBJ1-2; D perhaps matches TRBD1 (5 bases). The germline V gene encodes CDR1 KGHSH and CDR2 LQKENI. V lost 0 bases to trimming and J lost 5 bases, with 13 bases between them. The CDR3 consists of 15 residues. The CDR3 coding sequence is TGTGCCAGCTCACCACCGTCGAGACAGTCATATGGCTACACCTTC. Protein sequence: CASSPPSRQSYGYTF.

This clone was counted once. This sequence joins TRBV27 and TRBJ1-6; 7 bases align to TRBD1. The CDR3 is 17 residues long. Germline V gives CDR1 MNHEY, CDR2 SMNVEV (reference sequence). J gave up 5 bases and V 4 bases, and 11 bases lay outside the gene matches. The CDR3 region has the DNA TGTGCCAGCAGTTCTCTTAGGGGGACAGACCATAATTCACCCCTCCACTTT. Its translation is CASSSLRGTDHNSPLHF.

The CDR3 sequence: CASSQGRISNQPQHF. The DNA for the CDR3 is TGTGCCAGTAGTCAAGGGAGAATTAGCAATCAGCCCCAGCATTTT. This chain connects TRBV19 to TRBJ1-5; D not resolved. CDR1 and CDR2 (germline): LNHDA, SQIVND (reference sequence). The germline V and J ends were trimmed by 5 bases and 0 bases, with 11 bases remaining between them. This CDR3 contains 15 residues.

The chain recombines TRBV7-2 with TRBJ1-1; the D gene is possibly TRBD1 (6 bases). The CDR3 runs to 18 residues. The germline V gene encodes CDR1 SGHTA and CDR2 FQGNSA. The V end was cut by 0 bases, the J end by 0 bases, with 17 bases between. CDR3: CASSLAGSRGYMNTEAFF. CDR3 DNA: TGTGCCAGCAGCTTAGCGGGAAGTAGGGGGTATATGAACACTGAAGCTTTCTTT.

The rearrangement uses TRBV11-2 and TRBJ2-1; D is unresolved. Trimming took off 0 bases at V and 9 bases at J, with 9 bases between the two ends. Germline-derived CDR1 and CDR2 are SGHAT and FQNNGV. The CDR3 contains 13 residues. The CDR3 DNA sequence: TGTGCCAGCAGCTTAGATACGGAGACTGAGCAGTTCTTC. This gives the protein CASSLDTETEQFF.

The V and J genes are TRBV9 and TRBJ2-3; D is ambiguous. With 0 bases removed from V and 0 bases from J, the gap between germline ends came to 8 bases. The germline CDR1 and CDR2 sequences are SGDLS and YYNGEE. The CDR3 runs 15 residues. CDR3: CASSVGVSSTDTQYF. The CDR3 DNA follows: TGTGCCAGCAGCGTAGGGGTTTCTAGCACAGATACGCAGTATTTT.

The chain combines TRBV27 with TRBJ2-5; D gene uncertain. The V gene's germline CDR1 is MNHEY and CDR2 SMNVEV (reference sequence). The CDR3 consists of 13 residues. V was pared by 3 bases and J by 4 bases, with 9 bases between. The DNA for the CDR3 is TGTGCCAGCAGTTTGGCGGTTTTAGAGACCCAGTACTTC. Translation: CASSLAVLETQYF.

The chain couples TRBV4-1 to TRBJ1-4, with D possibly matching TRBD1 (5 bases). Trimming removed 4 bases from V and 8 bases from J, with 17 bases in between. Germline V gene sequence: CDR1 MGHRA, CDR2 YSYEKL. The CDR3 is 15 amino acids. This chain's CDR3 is CASSPSGGYEEKLFF. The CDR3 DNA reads TGCGCCAGCAGCCCCTCCGGGGGGTATGAAGAAAAACTGTTTTTT.

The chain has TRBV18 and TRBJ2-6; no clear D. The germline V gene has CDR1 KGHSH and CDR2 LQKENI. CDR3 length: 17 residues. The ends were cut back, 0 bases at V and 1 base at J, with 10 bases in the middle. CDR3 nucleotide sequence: TGTGCCAGCTCACCACCCGGCAGCCCTTCTGGGGCCAACGTCCTGACTTTC. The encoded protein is CASSPPGSPSGANVLTF.

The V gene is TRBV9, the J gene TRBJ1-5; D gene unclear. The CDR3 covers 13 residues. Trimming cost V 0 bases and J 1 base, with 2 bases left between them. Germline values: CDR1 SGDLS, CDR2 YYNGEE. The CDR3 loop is CASSVGSNQPQHF. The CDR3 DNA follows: TGTGCCAGCAGCGTAGGGAGCAATCAGCCCCAGCATTTT.

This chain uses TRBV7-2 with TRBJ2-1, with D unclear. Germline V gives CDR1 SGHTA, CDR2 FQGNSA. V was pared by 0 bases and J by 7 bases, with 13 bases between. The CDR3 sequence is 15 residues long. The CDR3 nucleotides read TGTGCCAGCAGCTTAGCCCTAGTATCCGGGAATGAGCAGTTCTTC. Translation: CASSLALVSGNEQFF. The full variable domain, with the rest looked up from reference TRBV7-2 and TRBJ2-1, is GAGVSQSPSNKVTEKGKDVELRCDPISGHTALYWYRQSLGQGLEFLIYFQGNSAPDKSGLPSDRFSAERTGGSVSTLTIQRTQQEDSAVYLCASSLALVSGNEQFFGPGTRLTVL.

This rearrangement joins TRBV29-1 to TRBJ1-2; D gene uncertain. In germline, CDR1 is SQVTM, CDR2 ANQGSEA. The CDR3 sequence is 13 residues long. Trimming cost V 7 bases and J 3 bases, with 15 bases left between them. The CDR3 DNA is TGCAGCGCAACCCGCGGCCCAGACTATGGCTACACCTTC. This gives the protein CSATRGPDYGYTF.

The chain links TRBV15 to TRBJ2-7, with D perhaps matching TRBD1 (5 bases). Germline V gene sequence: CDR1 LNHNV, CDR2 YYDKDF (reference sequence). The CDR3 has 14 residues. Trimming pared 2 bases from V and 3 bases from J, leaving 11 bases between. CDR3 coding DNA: TGTGCCACCAGCAGAAGGGGTGGGGACTACGAGCAGTACGTC. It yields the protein CATSRRGGDYEQYV.

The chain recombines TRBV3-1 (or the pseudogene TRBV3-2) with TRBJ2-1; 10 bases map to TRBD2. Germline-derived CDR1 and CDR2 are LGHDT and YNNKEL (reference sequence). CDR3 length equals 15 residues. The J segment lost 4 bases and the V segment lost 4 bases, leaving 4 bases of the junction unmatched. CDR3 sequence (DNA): TGTGCCAGCAGCCCCGAGCGGGAGGGATACAATGAGCAGTTCTTC. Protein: CASSPEREGYNEQFF.